This T cell receptor (beta chain) was obtained from a study of T cells in Graves' hyperthyroidism and ophthalmopathy. General observations from the study: Blood shared most expanded thyroid clonotypes above 0.001. The model forecast ophthalmopathy, anticipating it by a median 6.5 months before onset.

No progression to ophthalmopathy during 18 months of follow-up defined stable disease. The table lists this clonotype with many counts. What it binds is unknown. Template material for amplifying TCR beta CDR3 regions consisted of RNA transcripts. The study used the HTBI primer set for a first-round RT-PCR of the TCR CDR3. TCRdb recomputed calls from the multiplex PCR reads with MiXCR, one row per CDR3 protein. The sample has some 560,000 distinct CDR3 sequences; 12% to 15% are singletons. The germline V gene has CDR1 GTSNPN and CDR2 SVGIG (reference sequence). V was cut by 2 bases and J by 1 base, with 11 bases left in between. This CDR3 region has 14 residues.

The receptor's source is a woman aged 40-49 years with Graves' hyperthyroidism. The rearrangement joins TRBV30 to TRBJ1-1; weak D call: TRBD1 (6 bases). Sequenced input: blood. The DNA for the CDR3 is TGTGCCTGGAGTTACGGGGGCGCGAACACTGAAGCTTTCTTT. Protein sequence: CAWSYGGANTEAFF.